These 2 T cell receptor beta chains originate from one sample sequenced in a study of T cell changes during pregnancy in multiple sclerosis. Here immunoSEQ multiplex PCR was the method, and the copy in TCRdb shows in-frame clones only, minus some. The table records about 67,000 clones, more than 90% of them present only once. Sequencing was performed on peripheral blood, taken in the first trimester of pregnancy. These receptors originate from a female donor with multiple sclerosis, enrolled in a pregnancy study.

The count of this clone is one. The chain recombines TRBV27 with TRBJ1-2; 8 positions match TRBD1. CDR1 is MNHEY and CDR2 is SMNVEV in the germline V gene (reference sequence). The length of the CDR3 is 13 residues. V shed 5 bases, J shed 7 bases, and the junction held 6 bases outside the gene matches. The CDR3 bases are TGTGCCAGCAGTCACGGACAGGGTATTGGCTACACCTTC. This encodes CASSHGQGIGYTF.

As for this clone: In the same sample, other DNA sequences code for this CDR3. The chain has TRBV9 and TRBJ2-1; D possibly corresponds to TRBD2 (5 bases). Germline V gives CDR1 SGDLS, CDR2 YYNGEE. The CDR3 length is 15 residues. The V gene lost 0 bases and the J gene lost 3 bases, with 10 bases spanning the gap. In DNA form, the CDR3 reads TGTGCCAGCAGCGTAGGTCGGGGAATCTACAATGAGCAGTTCTTC. Protein sequence: CASSVGRGIYNEQFF.